The rows below give T cell receptor beta chains drawn from one sample of a study of blood T cell repertoires in COVID-19. TCRdb keeps only in-frame clones here, not all; method: immunoSEQ multiplex PCR. Of some 330,000 clones in the sample, 92% are singletons; the top ten hold less than 20%. The specimen sequenced was PBMCs or T cells enriched from blood (not recorded which). All receptors derive from a woman in her 30s who had recovered from COVID-19. The CDR3 runs from the conserved cysteine through the conserved F or W. Each record gives: D gene, clone size, J gene, V gene, CDR3 DNA, CDR3 protein. A D gene is named only where the DNA matches it firmly. Clone sizes are given selectively: once, few, many, or a class where the clone is expanded.

d_call: .; clone_size: .; j_call: TRBJ2-1; v_call: TRBV19; cdr3_nt: TGTGCCAGTAGTCCGTTAGCTCGGAGCTCCTACAATGAGCAGTTCTTC; cdr3_aa: CASSPLARSSYNEQFF
d_call: .; clone_size: .; j_call: TRBJ1-2; v_call: TRBV7-2; cdr3_nt: TGTGCCAGCAGCTTAAATAGCGCTTATGGCTACACCTTC; cdr3_aa: CASSLNSAYGYTF
d_call: TRBD2; clone_size: .; j_call: TRBJ2-1; v_call: TRBV27; cdr3_nt: TGTGCCAGCAGTTCGACTAGCGGGGGGGTTGAGCAGTTCTTC; cdr3_aa: CASSSTSGGVEQFF
d_call: .; clone_size: .; j_call: TRBJ1-6; v_call: TRBV5-5; cdr3_nt: TGTGCCAGCAGCTTGCAGGGTTCACCCCTCCACTTT; cdr3_aa: CASSLQGSPLHF
d_call: TRBD1; clone_size: .; j_call: TRBJ1-1; v_call: TRBV2; cdr3_nt: TGTGCCAGCAGGGACCGGGACAGGGGGACTGAAGCTTTCTTT; cdr3_aa: CASRDRDRGTEAFF
d_call: .; clone_size: .; j_call: TRBJ1-1; v_call: TRBV2; cdr3_nt: TGTGCCAGCATTAGACAGGCGCTGGGGACTGAAGCTTTCTTT; cdr3_aa: CASIRQALGTEAFF
d_call: TRBD2; clone_size: .; j_call: TRBJ2-1; v_call: TRBV5-1; cdr3_nt: TGCGCCAGCAGCTTCAGCGGGAGAAGGTACAATGAGCAGTTCTTC; cdr3_aa: CASSFSGRRYNEQFF
d_call: TRBD1; clone_size: once; j_call: TRBJ1-2; v_call: TRBV15; cdr3_nt: TGTGCCACCAGCAGAGAAGGGACAGGGATCTATGGCTACACCTTC; cdr3_aa: CATSREGTGIYGYTF
d_call: TRBD2; clone_size: .; j_call: TRBJ2-2; v_call: TRBV19; cdr3_nt: TGTGCCAGTAATCGCCTAGCGGGGGGTCTACTTGGAACCGGGGAGCTGTTTTTT; cdr3_aa: CASNRLAGGLLGTGELFF
d_call: .; clone_size: .; j_call: TRBJ2-7; v_call: TRBV7-9; cdr3_nt: TGTGCCAGCAGCTTTTACAGCTCCTACGAGCAGTACTTC; cdr3_aa: CASSFYSSYEQYF
d_call: TRBD1; clone_size: .; j_call: TRBJ2-2; v_call: TRBV28; cdr3_nt: TGTGCCAGCCCCCCGTCCGGACAGGGGAACACCGGGGAGCTGTTTTTT; cdr3_aa: CASPPSGQGNTGELFF
d_call: .; clone_size: once; j_call: TRBJ2-5; v_call: TRBV12-3/TRBV12-4; cdr3_nt: TGTGCCAGCAGTTTTTACAGCCAAGAGACCCAGTACTTC; cdr3_aa: CASSFYSQETQYF
d_call: .; clone_size: .; j_call: TRBJ1-6; v_call: TRBV28; cdr3_nt: TGTGCCAGCAGTCCGGGTCGGGGTTACCCACCCCTCCACTTT; cdr3_aa: CASSPGRGYPPLHF
d_call: TRBD1; clone_size: .; j_call: TRBJ2-1; v_call: TRBV7-9; cdr3_nt: TGTGCCAGCAGCAACCCCGGGACAGTAATCGCGGAGCAGTTCTTC; cdr3_aa: CASSNPGTVIAEQFF
d_call: .; clone_size: .; j_call: TRBJ2-7; v_call: TRBV30; cdr3_nt: TGTGCCTGGAGCCCTAACTCCTACGAGCAGTACTTC; cdr3_aa: CAWSPNSYEQYF
d_call: TRBD1; clone_size: .; j_call: TRBJ1-1; v_call: TRBV5-1; cdr3_nt: TGCGCCAGCAGCTTGGGTTCAGGGGGCCTTGAAGCTTTCTTT; cdr3_aa: CASSLGSGGLEAFF
d_call: TRBD1; clone_size: .; j_call: TRBJ1-1; v_call: TRBV28; cdr3_nt: TGTGCCAGCAGAGGGGGACAGGGGGCGGACACTGAAGCTTTCTTT; cdr3_aa: CASRGGQGADTEAFF
d_call: .; clone_size: .; j_call: TRBJ2-2; v_call: TRBV11-3; cdr3_nt: TGTGCCAGCAGCCACGCGACAGGGAACACCGGGGAGCTGTTTTTT; cdr3_aa: CASSHATGNTGELFF
d_call: TRBD2; clone_size: .; j_call: TRBJ2-7; v_call: TRBV4-2; cdr3_nt: TGTGCCAGCAGCCAAATAGCGGGAGGCGCATACGAGCAGTACTTC; cdr3_aa: CASSQIAGGAYEQYF
d_call: .; clone_size: .; j_call: TRBJ2-7; v_call: TRBV5-1; cdr3_nt: TGCGCCAGCAGCCGCGAGCCTAACTACGAGCAGTACTTC; cdr3_aa: CASSREPNYEQYF
d_call: TRBD2; clone_size: .; j_call: TRBJ2-7; v_call: TRBV20-1; cdr3_nt: TGCAGTCCGAGCGGGGACTACGAGCAGTACTTC; cdr3_aa: CSPSGDYEQYF
d_call: TRBD2; clone_size: .; j_call: TRBJ2-3; v_call: TRBV27; cdr3_nt: TGTGCCAGCGGGGAGCGGGGGATCACAGATACGCAGTATTTT; cdr3_aa: CASGERGITDTQYF
d_call: .; clone_size: .; j_call: TRBJ1-2; v_call: TRBV4-1; cdr3_nt: TGCGCCAGCAGCAAAACAGAACTGGATGGCTACACCTTC; cdr3_aa: CASSKTELDGYTF
d_call: .; clone_size: .; j_call: TRBJ2-2; v_call: TRBV7-3; cdr3_nt: TGTGCCAGCAGCCCAGGGGGGGAGCTGTTTTTT; cdr3_aa: CASSPGGELFF
d_call: .; clone_size: .; j_call: TRBJ2-1; v_call: TRBV4-3; cdr3_nt: TGCGCCAGCAGCCCCGGCAGGGGACTAAGCTCCTACAATGAGCAGTTCTTC; cdr3_aa: CASSPGRGLSSYNEQFF
d_call: TRBD1; clone_size: .; j_call: TRBJ1-2; v_call: TRBV2; cdr3_nt: TGTGCCAGCAGTGAAGGGACAGGGAGTGGCTACACCTTC; cdr3_aa: CASSEGTGSGYTF
d_call: .; clone_size: .; j_call: TRBJ2-2; v_call: TRBV27; cdr3_nt: TGTGCCAGCAGTTTGAGCACCGGGGAGCTGTTTTTT; cdr3_aa: CASSLSTGELFF
d_call: .; clone_size: .; j_call: TRBJ2-3; v_call: TRBV6-5; cdr3_nt: TGTGCCAGCTGTCGCAGGTTTTCAGATACGCAGTATTTT; cdr3_aa: CASCRRFSDTQYF
d_call: TRBD1; clone_size: .; j_call: TRBJ2-7; v_call: TRBV9; cdr3_nt: TGTGCCAGCAGCACCTCGACAGGGGGCATCGCTTACGAGCAGTACTTC; cdr3_aa: CASSTSTGGIAYEQYF
d_call: TRBD1; clone_size: .; j_call: TRBJ1-1; v_call: TRBV18; cdr3_nt: TGTGCCAGCTCACCGGGACAGGCGGTTGAAGCTTTCTTT; cdr3_aa: CASSPGQAVEAFF
d_call: .; clone_size: .; j_call: TRBJ2-2; v_call: TRBV6-5; cdr3_nt: TGTGCCAGCAGGGTTGCTCAGGCCGGGGAGCTGTTTTTT; cdr3_aa: CASRVAQAGELFF
d_call: TRBD1; clone_size: .; j_call: TRBJ1-2; v_call: TRBV5-6; cdr3_nt: TGTGCCAGCAGGTCTCGGGACAGGGATGGCTACACCTTC; cdr3_aa: CASRSRDRDGYTF
d_call: .; clone_size: .; j_call: TRBJ1-4; v_call: TRBV11-2; cdr3_nt: TGTGCCAGCAGCTCAGCCCAGACAGGCCATAATGAAAAACTGTTTTTT; cdr3_aa: CASSSAQTGHNEKLFF
d_call: .; clone_size: .; j_call: TRBJ1-1; v_call: TRBV11-3; cdr3_nt: TGTGCCAGCAGCGCCCGGACAGCTAACACTGAAGCTTTCTTT; cdr3_aa: CASSARTANTEAFF
d_call: TRBD1; clone_size: .; j_call: TRBJ1-2; v_call: TRBV28; cdr3_nt: TGTGCCAGCAGTAGGGACAGCCCAAAAGGCTACACCTTC; cdr3_aa: CASSRDSPKGYTF
d_call: .; clone_size: .; j_call: TRBJ2-1; v_call: TRBV24-1; cdr3_nt: TGTGCCACCAGTGATAATACGAGGCGTGAGCAGTTCTTC; cdr3_aa: CATSDNTRREQFF
d_call: TRBD1; clone_size: few; j_call: TRBJ2-4; v_call: TRBV13; cdr3_nt: TGTGCCAGCAGCCCCCCGACAGGGACCCAAAACATTCAGTACTTC; cdr3_aa: CASSPPTGTQNIQYF
d_call: .; clone_size: few; j_call: TRBJ2-1; v_call: TRBV19; cdr3_nt: TGTGCCAGTAGGGGCCGGGGCTCCTACAATGAGCAGTTCTTC; cdr3_aa: CASRGRGSYNEQFF
d_call: .; clone_size: .; j_call: TRBJ2-3; v_call: TRBV27; cdr3_nt: TGTGCCAGCCAACGGCAGGGGACCCTTCCAGATACGCAGTATTTT; cdr3_aa: CASQRQGTLPDTQYF
d_call: TRBD2; clone_size: .; j_call: TRBJ2-1; v_call: TRBV6-5; cdr3_nt: TGTGCCAGCAGACTAGCGGGGGTTAATGAGCAGTTCTTC; cdr3_aa: CASRLAGVNEQFF
d_call: TRBD1; clone_size: .; j_call: TRBJ1-1; v_call: TRBV28; cdr3_nt: TGTGCCAGCAGTGCCGGACAGGGCTATATGAACACTGAAGCTTTCTTT; cdr3_aa: CASSAGQGYMNTEAFF
d_call: .; clone_size: .; j_call: TRBJ1-5; v_call: TRBV9; cdr3_nt: TGTGCCAGCAGCGGGTCAGGAAATCAGCCCCAGCATTTT; cdr3_aa: CASSGSGNQPQHF
d_call: .; clone_size: .; j_call: TRBJ2-7; v_call: TRBV4-1; cdr3_nt: TGCGCCAGCAGCCAAGCAGCTGGACAGTCCGGTGAGCAGTACTTC; cdr3_aa: CASSQAAGQSGEQYF
d_call: .; clone_size: .; j_call: TRBJ2-1; v_call: TRBV11-1; cdr3_nt: TGTGCCAGCAGCCTAGACCTAGTTAGTTCCTACAATGAGCAGTTCTTC; cdr3_aa: CASSLDLVSSYNEQFF
d_call: TRBD2; clone_size: .; j_call: TRBJ2-2; v_call: TRBV11-2; cdr3_nt: TGTGCCAGCAGCGGACGCGGGGGACTCAACACCGGGGAGCTGTTTTTT; cdr3_aa: CASSGRGGLNTGELFF
d_call: .; clone_size: once; j_call: TRBJ1-4; v_call: TRBV4-3; cdr3_nt: TGCGCCAGCAGCAAGCCTAATGAAAAACTGTTTTTT; cdr3_aa: CASSKPNEKLFF
d_call: TRBD1; clone_size: once; j_call: TRBJ1-5; v_call: TRBV6-5; cdr3_nt: TGTGCCAGCAGTTCCTTAACAGGGGGCAATCAGCCCCAGCATTTT; cdr3_aa: CASSSLTGGNQPQHF
d_call: TRBD2; clone_size: .; j_call: TRBJ2-3; v_call: TRBV6-5; cdr3_nt: TGTGCCAGCCGGGGTAGCGGGAGTTGGACAGATACGCAGTATTTT; cdr3_aa: CASRGSGSWTDTQYF